These T cell receptor beta chains were read from a single sample in a study of post-analysis software for immune sequencing data. MiXCR, run by TCRdb on the PCR reads, gives a single entry per CDR3 protein. The repertoire holds 150,000 to 200,000 distinct CDR3 sequences, with over 25% as singletons. The sample comprised blood. These receptor sequences come from a girl under 18 with multiple sclerosis. CDR3s include the opening cysteine and the closing phenylalanine or tryptophan. Fields, in order: J gene, V gene, CDR3 protein.

>TRBJ2-4|TRBV11-2
CASSSSPGTGAGDIQYF
>TRBJ2-5|TRBV11-2
CASSSDDPRWTQYF
>TRBJ2-3|TRBV12-3/TRBV12-4
CASSYTGTDTQYF
>TRBJ1-2|TRBV29-1
CSFGDRGYTF
>TRBJ2-3|TRBV14
CASSPAFPRTDTQYF
>TRBJ1-1|TRBV5-1
CASSLVLQGNTEAFF
>TRBJ2-3|TRBV29-1
CSVFVREATDTQYF
>TRBJ2-1|TRBV5-1
CASSLGLAEYDNEQFF
>TRBJ2-5|TRBV28
CASSPTRGLADNEQYF
>TRBJ1-1|TRBV28
CASNLDRNTEAFF
>TRBJ2-3|TRBV7-6
CASSLMSGASTDTQYF
>TRBJ2-3|TRBV24-1
CATSEPWTSGSTDTQYF
>TRBJ2-1|TRBV6-1
CASRWTGGSYNEQFF
>TRBJ1-4|TRBV27
CASSPGRGGEKLFF
>TRBJ2-5|TRBV11-1
CASSTATRVPAETQYF
>TRBJ2-3|TRBV5-1
CASSPQFGVSTDTQYF
>TRBJ2-5|TRBV12-3/TRBV12-4
CAGSLQGGNQETQYF
>TRBJ1-5|TRBV6-1
CASRPRQVQEYSNQPQHF
>TRBJ2-5|TRBV5-1
CASSAGGAGETQYF
>TRBJ1-1|TRBV12-3/TRBV12-4
CASGSGSSWDTEAFF
>NA|TRBV20-1
CSARVRRPGKGALYEQYF
>TRBJ1-5|TRBV7-2
CASSFYEWDSNQPQHF
>TRBJ2-5|TRBV20-1
CSASSKTQYF
>TRBJ1-5|TRBV2
CASSEVLPGYQPQHF
>TRBJ2-7|TRBV2
CASKPDSYEQYF
>TRBJ2-7|TRBV12-3/TRBV12-4
CASSFRTYRTYEQYF
>TRBJ2-7|TRBV4-1
CASSQIPGQNYEQYF
>TRBJ2-3|TRBV2
CASGLAGLTTDTQYF
>TRBJ1-5|TRBV28
CASSLGGVPENQPQHF
>TRBJ2-1|TRBV25-1
CASSESLLGWNSYNEQFF
>TRBJ2-5|TRBV11-2
CASSLSGTGSLWETQYF
>TRBJ2-7|TRBV11-2
CASSLDPFGDEQYF
>TRBJ1-5|TRBV6-1
CASSSDPGGSNQPQHF
>TRBJ2-5|TRBV20-1
CSARDASSGQETQYF
>TRBJ2-3|TRBV12-3/TRBV12-4
CASSLGGTPDTQYF
>TRBJ2-1|TRBV5-4
CASSFPGRNNEQFF
>TRBJ2-1|TRBV3-1
CASSQDGFRLAGGDEQFF
>TRBJ2-5|TRBV29-1
CSVLIEREARGETQYF
>TRBJ2-1|TRBV27
CASSLKWQSSYNEQFF
>TRBJ2-5|TRBV7-2
CASSLGPDGETQYF
>TRBJ1-2|TRBV20-1
CSARDRDRVWYGYTF
>TRBJ2-3|TRBV29-1
CSVDSTYTDTQYF
>TRBJ1-4|TRBV6-5
CASSSGKGEKLFF
>TRBJ2-1|TRBV6-5
CASSYWSEQFF
>TRBJ1-6|TRBV12-3/TRBV12-4
CASSLRGGRGFSPLHF
>TRBJ1-2|TRBV29-1
CSALPGPAGGYTF
>TRBJ2-5|TRBV12-3/TRBV12-4
CASRGGPETQYF